Shown below are 29 T cell receptor beta chains from a single sample sequenced in a study of blood T cell repertoires in COVID-19. Sequencing was performed with immunoSEQ multiplex PCR; in TCRdb, only in-frame clones are kept and a portion is missing. The repertoire holds 7,000 to 9,500 clones, with approximately 80% as singletons. The specimen was peripheral blood. The receptors originated from a human donor in a cohort sampled during active COVID-19.

The CDR3 sequence: CASSAPVDTQYF. The CDR3 DNA reads TGTGCCAGCAGCGCCCCGGTAGATACGCAGTATTTT. This sequence joins TRBV7-2 and TRBJ2-3, with D uncertain. CDR3 size: 12 residues. V was trimmed by 5 bases and J by 5 bases, leaving 8 bases between them. From germline, CDR1 is SGHTA and CDR2 FQGNSA.

This chain connects TRBV30 to TRBJ1-4; perhaps TRBD1 as D (6 bases). The CDR3 is 12 residues long. V lost 7 bases to trimming and J lost 7 bases, with 13 bases between them. Germline V gives CDR1 GTSNPN, CDR2 SVGIG (reference sequence). As DNA, the CDR3 is TGTGCCTCCCGGGGGGGGCGTGAAAAACTGTTTTTT. Its translation: CASRGGREKLFF.

The V call is TRBV30, the J call TRBJ1-4; 12 bases align to TRBD1. CDR1 and CDR2 (germline): GTSNPN, SVGIG (reference sequence). V shed 2 bases and J 8 bases; nucleotides not matched to a gene: 6. This CDR3 has 15 residues. CDR3 protein: CAWSRGQGAKEKLFF. DNA for the CDR3: TGTGCCTGGAGTAGGGGACAGGGGGCGAAGGAAAAACTGTTTTTT.

The V call is TRBV6-5, the J call TRBJ2-7; D might be TRBD1 (6 bases). Trimming took off 7 bases at V and 4 bases at J, with 17 bases between the two ends. Germline loops: CDR1 MNHEY, CDR2 SVGAGI. The CDR3 has 14 residues. DNA for the CDR3: TGTGCCAGCACCCCGACAGGAGGACTTTACGAGCAGTACTTC. As protein: CASTPTGGLYEQYF.

The chain couples TRBV9 to TRBJ2-1; TRBD2 matches at 9 bases. V dropped 4 bases and J dropped 5; count of bases not matched to a gene: 10. Germline assignment: CDR1 SGDLS and CDR2 YYNGEE. The CDR3 has 16 residues. CDR3 residues: CASSPRGAGGHNEQFF. CDR3 bases: TGTGCCAGCAGCCCCCGGGGGGCGGGGGGGCACAATGAGCAGTTCTTC. The full variable domain, rest sourced from reference TRBV9 and TRBJ2-1, is DSGVTQTPKHLITATGQRVTLRCSPRSGDLSVYWYQQSLDQGLQFLIQYYNGEERAKGNILERFSAQQFPDLHSELNLSSLELGDSALYFCASSPRGAGGHNEQFFGPGTRLTVL.

This chain joins TRBV7-5 and TRBJ1-5; no check of the table's D call, TRBD1, against the DNA was made. TRBV7-5 is a recognized pseudogene. This CDR3 comprises 15 residues. Here the CDR3 reads CVRTVNRGSNQPQHF. CDR3 nucleotide sequence: TGTGTCAGAACTGTGAACAGGGGTAGCAATCAGCCCCAGCATTTT.

The chain has TRBV4-1 and TRBJ2-5; 7 nucleotides line up with TRBD1. CDR3 length equals 16 residues. Germline values: CDR1 MGHRA, CDR2 YSYEKL. V lost 3 bases, J lost 5 bases, and 12 bases stayed unmatched. The CDR3 protein is CASSQGSDRDSETQYF. CDR3 in DNA: TGCGCCAGCAGCCAGGGTTCCGACAGGGATAGCGAGACCCAGTACTTC.

This clone appeared a single time. CDR3: CAWYVETQYF. The CDR3 DNA follows: TGTGCCTGGTATGTAGAGACCCAGTACTTC. V is TRBV30 and J is TRBJ2-5; D uncertain. The CDR3 totals 10 residues. Germline-derived CDR1 and CDR2 are GTSNPN and SVGIG (reference sequence). V lost 5 bases and J lost 4, with 5 bases in between.

This clone was counted only a few times. The chain carries TRBV2 and TRBJ1-4; 10 bases line up with TRBD1. With 3 bases clipped from V and 7 bases from J, the junction kept 5 bases outside the gene matches. CDR1 is SNHLY and CDR2 is FYNNEI in the germline V gene. The CDR3 has 15 amino acids. CDR3 in amino acids: CASSEGTGETEKLFF. For the CDR3, the DNA is TGTGCCAGCAGTGAGGGGACAGGGGAAACTGAAAAACTGTTTTTT.

The rearrangement links TRBV10-3 to TRBJ1-2; TRBD1 might be the D (6 bases). Germline lookup yields CDR1 ENHRY and CDR2 SYGVKD. V lost 3 bases to trimming and J lost 4 bases, with 15 bases between them. The length of the CDR3 is 15 residues. The CDR3 region has the DNA TGTGCCATCAGTGAAGGAGGGGGGGCCGGCTATGGCTACACCTTC. Its translation: CAISEGGGAGYGYTF.

This clone was picked up a small number of times. This CDR3 is CASSLQQGTYEQYF. The DNA of the CDR3 is TGTGCCAGCAGTTTACAGCAGGGAACCTACGAGCAGTACTTC. This chain links TRBV28 with TRBJ2-7, with D tentatively TRBD1 (5 bases). Germline V lookup: CDR1 MDHEN, CDR2 SYDVKM. The CDR3 is made up of 14 amino acids. Trimming pared 2 bases from V and 2 bases from J, leaving 10 bases between.

V usage is TRBV5-6 and J usage is TRBJ1-1, with D perhaps TRBD1 (5 bases). CDR1 and CDR2 (germline): SGHDT, YYEEEE. V was pared by 4 bases and J by 3 bases, with 13 bases between. This CDR3 has 14 residues. CDR3 protein: CASSLLLGDTEAFF. CDR3 nucleotides: TGTGCCAGCAGCCTCCTGTTAGGGGACACTGAAGCTTTCTTT.

This rearrangement joins TRBV7-9 to TRBJ1-1, with TRBD1 as a possible D gene (6 bases). The CDR3 sequence is 15 residues long. The germline CDR1 and CDR2 sequences are SEHNR and FQNEAQ (reference sequence). V lost 2 bases, J lost 1 base, and 11 bases lay in between. The CDR3 spells CASSLPRDKNTEAFF. The CDR3 nucleotides are TGTGCCAGCAGCTTACCCCGGGACAAGAACACTGAAGCTTTCTTT.

Only a few counts were recorded for this clone. J is TRBJ2-5 and V is TRBV24-1; tentatively, D is TRBD1 (9 bases). The CDR3 consists of 18 residues. Trimming shortened V by 0 bases and J by 2 bases, and 18 bases separated the two germline ends. Germline V gene data show CDR1 as KGHDR and CDR2 as SFDVKD. The CDR3 is CATSDLGTGLAGQETQYF. CDR3 DNA: TGTGCCACCAGTGATTTGGGGACAGGGCTAGCGGGTCAAGAGACCCAGTACTTC.

The V and J genes are TRBV10-3 and TRBJ2-3; weak D call: TRBD1 (5 bases). V dropped 6 bases and J dropped 0 bases, with 10 bases sitting between them. The CDR3 runs 14 residues. The germline V gene encodes CDR1 ENHRY and CDR2 SYGVKD. The CDR3 sequence: CAIRGAFSTDTQYF. The CDR3 DNA reads TGTGCCATCAGAGGGGCATTTAGCACAGATACGCAGTATTTT.

The rearrangement joins TRBV9 to TRBJ2-7, with a tentative D call TRBD2 (7 bases). V lost 0 bases, J lost 0 bases, and 22 bases lay in between. This CDR3 is 19 amino acids long. Germline CDR1 is SGDLS and CDR2 is YYNGEE. The CDR3 DNA sequence: TGTGCCAGCAGCGTAGGCGTTCGTGAGGGGGGGTCGAGCTCCTACGAGCAGTACTTC. Translation: CASSVGVREGGSSSYEQYF.

The chain uses TRBV28 and TRBJ1-6, with D perhaps matching TRBD1 (6 bases). The length of the CDR3 is 16 residues. V shed 7 bases and J shed 2 bases, with 15 bases lying between them. Germline CDR1 is MDHEN and CDR2 is SYDVKM. CDR3 residues: CASMRQGIAYNSPLHF. The CDR3 bases are TGTGCCAGCATGAGGCAGGGGATTGCCTATAATTCACCCCTCCACTTT. The full variable domain, completed using reference TRBV28 and TRBJ1-6, is DVKVTQSSRYLVKRTGEKVFLECVQDMDHENMFWYRQDPGLGLRLIYFSYDVKMKEKGDIPEGYSVSREKKERFSLILESASTNQTSMYLCASMRQGIAYNSPLHFGNGTRLTVT.

The chain has TRBV5-8 and TRBJ2-4; TRBD1 matches 8 bases. This CDR3 spans 14 amino acids. The germline V gene encodes CDR1 SGHTS and CDR2 YDEGEE. The ends lost 0 bases at V and 4 bases at J; junction bases unmatched: 0. In DNA, the CDR3 is TGTGCCAGCAGCTTGGGACAGGGGAAAAACATTCAGTACTTC. Amino acids: CASSLGQGKNIQYF.

In this sample, this clone turned up a few times. J is TRBJ1-6 and V is TRBV10-1; tentatively, D is TRBD1 (5 bases). V shed 2 bases and J shed 6 bases, with 8 bases lying between them. The germline gives CDR1 WNHNN, CDR2 SYGVQD (reference sequence). The CDR3 has 14 amino acids. The chain's CDR3 is CASSEKTVNSPLHF. Here the CDR3 DNA reads TGCGCCAGCAGTGAGAAGACAGTTAATTCACCCCTCCACTTT.

The V call is TRBV10-3, the J call TRBJ1-6; D is unresolved. V was clipped by 3 bases and J by 6 bases, with 9 bases between them. The germline gives CDR1 ENHRY, CDR2 SYGVKD. CDR3 size: 14 residues. CDR3 protein: CAISDRESNSPLHF. In DNA form, the CDR3 reads TGTGCCATCAGTGATCGGGAGTCTAATTCACCCCTCCACTTT.

This chain uses TRBV9 with TRBJ1-4, with 9 bases lining up with TRBD1. Trimming took 3 bases from V and 0 from J; bases not matched to a gene: 6. Germline lookup yields CDR1 SGDLS and CDR2 YYNGEE. The CDR3 spans 17 residues. The DNA for the CDR3 is TGTGCCAGCAGCGAACAGGGGGCGGGAGCAACTAATGAAAAACTGTTTTTT. Its protein product is CASSEQGAGATNEKLFF.

The chain employs TRBV7-2 and TRBJ1-5; 8 bases line up with TRBD1. Germline assignment: CDR1 SGHTA and CDR2 FQGNSA. With 5 bases clipped from V and 6 bases from J, the junction kept 6 bases outside the gene matches. This CDR3 is built from 14 residues. The CDR3, as DNA: TGTGCCAGCAGCCAAAGGACAGGGTTTCAGCCCCAGCATTTT. Amino acid sequence: CASSQRTGFQPQHF.

The chain carries TRBV6-5 and TRBJ1-3; D is uncertain. This CDR3 is 15 amino acids long. V lost 5 bases, J lost 0 bases, and 11 bases lay in between. The germline gives CDR1 MNHEY, CDR2 SVGAGI. DNA for the CDR3: TGTGCCAGCAGTCCTACCCGGTTCTCTGGAAACACCATATATTTT. This codes for CASSPTRFSGNTIYF.

The chain couples TRBV5-6 to TRBJ1-4; weak D call: TRBD1 (6 bases). V was cut by 4 bases and J by 8 bases, with 18 bases left in between. CDR3 size: 15 residues. Germline assignment: CDR1 SGHDT and CDR2 YYEEEE. The CDR3 coding sequence is TGTGCCAGCAGCATACCGGGACATGGAGAAGAAAAACTGTTTTTT. Its protein is CASSIPGHGEEKLFF. The full variable domain, with the rest looked up from reference TRBV5-6 and TRBJ1-4, is DAGVTQSPTHLIKTRGQQVTLRCSPKSGHDTVSWYQQALGQGPQFIFQYYEEEERQRGNFPDRFSGHQFPNYSSELNVNALLLGDSALYLCASSIPGHGEEKLFFGSGTQLSVL.

The CDR3 DNA reads TGTGCCAGCAGCTTAGGGACAGCATTAACCCATGAAAAACTGTTTTTT. Amino acids: CASSLGTALTHEKLFF. The chain joins TRBV7-2 to TRBJ1-4; TRBD1 is a possible D gene (6 bases). The germline V gene has CDR1 SGHTA and CDR2 FQGNSA. The V end was cut by 1 base, the J end by 6 bases, with 15 bases between. This CDR3 region has 16 residues.

The chain recombines TRBV6-2 or TRBV6-3 with TRBJ2-2; possible D gene TRBD1, 5 bases. The CDR3 covers 16 residues. Trimming pared 5 bases from V and 4 bases from J, leaving 17 bases between. Germline-derived CDR1 and CDR2 are MNHEY and SVGEGT. The CDR3 nucleotides are TGTGCCAGCAGTCCCGGACCTGGGGCGAGCACCGGGGAGCTGTTTTTT. This codes for CASSPGPGASTGELFF.

Remarks on this clone: Other DNA sequences in this sample translate to the same CDR3. The chain has TRBV30 and TRBJ1-4, with D hard to call. The CDR3 has 13 amino acids. CDR1 is GTSNPN, CDR2 SVGIG, per germline (reference sequence). Trimming removed 0 bases from V and 4 bases from J, with 6 bases in between. The CDR3 DNA reads TGTGCCTGGAGTGTCCGCGATAATGAAAAACTGTTTTTT. It codes for CAWSVRDNEKLFF.

The chain links TRBV19 to TRBJ1-1, with D possibly matching TRBD1 (6 bases). The V and J ends lost 7 bases and 0 bases respectively, with 15 bases between them. CDR1 and CDR2 (germline): LNHDA, SQIVND (reference sequence). The CDR3 loop spans 15 amino acids. The CDR3, as DNA: TGTGCCAGTACGCAGGGGAGAGGGTTGAACACTGAAGCTTTCTTT. Residues: CASTQGRGLNTEAFF.

This clone was seen once. The chain recombines TRBV3-1 (or the pseudogene TRBV3-2) with TRBJ2-3; TRBD1 might be the D (6 bases). The CDR3 sequence is 14 residues long. Germline V gene data show CDR1 as LGHDT and CDR2 as YNNKEL (reference sequence). Trimming cost V 4 bases and J 1 base, with 9 bases left between them. CDR3 nucleotides: TGTGCCAGCAGCCGGGGACATGGCACAGATACGCAGTATTTT. It is translated as CASSRGHGTDTQYF.